A selection of T cell receptor beta chains follows, all from one sample in a study of CD8 T cells in ankylosing spondylitis. TCRdb fed the 5' RACE reads into MiXCR, producing one record per CDR3 protein. This sample has more than 300,000 distinct CDR3 sequences, with 6.5% to 10% found just once. Specimen: blood, either unsorted or a sorted T cell fraction (not recorded which). The receptors were sampled from a male donor with ankylosing spondylitis. CDR3s leave out the opening cysteine and the closing phenylalanine or tryptophan. Fields, in order: J gene, V gene, CDR3 protein.

J: TRBJ2-7
V: TRBV7-9
CDR3: ASSLEGKPYEQY

J: TRBJ2-3
V: TRBV18
CDR3: ASSPPGRFTDTQY

J: TRBJ2-7
V: TRBV3-1
CDR3: ASSHAGVEYEQY

J: TRBJ1-2
V: TRBV18
CDR3: ASSPPSSYLYGYT

J: TRBJ1-5
V: TRBV13
CDR3: ASSLSQQPQH

J: TRBJ2-1
V: TRBV5-4
CDR3: ASSSTRESSYNEQF

J: TRBJ1-5
V: TRBV24-1
CDR3: ATSPGMGQPQH

J: TRBJ2-1
V: TRBV5-1
CDR3: ASSFAGGPESEQF

J: TRBJ2-7
V: TRBV28
CDR3: ASSPLQGLAGYQADEQY

J: TRBJ2-1
V: TRBV29-1
CDR3: SVWTSGNYNEQF

J: TRBJ2-3
V: TRBV2
CDR3: ASRRTGGENTDTQY

J: TRBJ2-7
V: TRBV7-8
CDR3: ASSSPGLGGYEQY

J: TRBJ2-1
V: TRBV12-3/TRBV12-4
CDR3: ASSPLGGFSSYNEQF

J: TRBJ2-7
V: TRBV29-1
CDR3: SGDKVSGLLRHEQY

J: TRBJ1-1
V: TRBV2
CDR3: ASIGTQGYTEAF

J: TRBJ2-7
V: TRBV3-1
CDR3: ASSQPGGRYEQY

J: TRBJ2-7
V: TRBV20-1
CDR3: SAPGQRAYEQY

J: TRBJ1-1
V: TRBV10-3
CDR3: AIAKQGAVNTEAF

J: TRBJ2-7
V: TRBV4-3
CDR3: ASSQDGTSGSYEQY

J: TRBJ2-7
V: TRBV3-1
CDR3: ASSHVLAGQRQY

J: TRBJ2-7
V: TRBV4-2
CDR3: ASSQVRGAFSYEQY

J: TRBJ2-5
V: TRBV20-1
CDR3: SATPRGTQY

J: TRBJ2-1
V: TRBV7-8
CDR3: ASSPNRRLNQKKSDEQF

J: TRBJ2-1
V: TRBV12-3/TRBV12-4
CDR3: ASSATGLAGGEQF